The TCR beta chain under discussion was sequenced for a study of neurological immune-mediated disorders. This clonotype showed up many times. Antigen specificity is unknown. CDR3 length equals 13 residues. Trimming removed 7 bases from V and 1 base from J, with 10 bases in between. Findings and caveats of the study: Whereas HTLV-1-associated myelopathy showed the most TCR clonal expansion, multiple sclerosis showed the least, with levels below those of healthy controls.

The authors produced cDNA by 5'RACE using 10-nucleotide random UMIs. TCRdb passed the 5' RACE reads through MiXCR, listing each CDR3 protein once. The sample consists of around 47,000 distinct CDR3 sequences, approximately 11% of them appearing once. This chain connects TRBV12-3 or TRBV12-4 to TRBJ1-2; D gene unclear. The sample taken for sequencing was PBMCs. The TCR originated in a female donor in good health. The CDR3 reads CASKPDLNYGYTF. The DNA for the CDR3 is TGTGCCAGCAAACCTGACCTTAACTATGGCTACACCTTC.